This record concerns one TCR beta chain sequence. Its antigen is as yet unknown. The CDR3 contains 18 residues. CDR1 is LNHNV and CDR2 is YYDKDF in the germline V gene (reference sequence). V gave up 1 base and J gave up 13 bases; unmatched junction bases: 22. Sample-barcoded 5' priming and a J-beta primer mix drove a second PCR of 7 to 11 cycles. Each cDNA molecule, via a template-switch adaptor with 12 random nucleotides, was tagged. TCRdb ran MiXCR on the 5' RACE reads and lists one entry per CDR3 protein. The sample has 1.5 million to 2 million distinct CDR3 sequences, just under 50% seen once. The data originate from a study of blood T cells in healthy people across ages. Study results and caveats: Age showed a roughly linear inverse relationship with TCR beta diversity per million T cells. Researchers said unsorted PBMCs prevented a conclusive naive versus antigen-experienced comparison. Possibly, changes in expanded clonotypes were confounded because donor CMV status was unknown.

Sequenced input: blood. J is TRBJ2-4 and V is TRBV15; 7 bases map to TRBD2. The sequence was obtained from a woman aged 40 to 50 in good health. CDR3 loop: CATSRGRQAGLSYNEQYF. CDR3 in DNA: TGTGCCACCAGCAGAGGAAGGCAAGCGGGGTTATCCTACAATGAGCAGTACTTC.